This TCR beta chain was sequenced for a study of PD-1 blockade in classical Hodgkin lymphoma. At the level of the study: Patients were dosed intravenously with nivolumab at 3 mg/kg every 2 weeks. Study-wide results and caveats: Among the patients, those starting nivolumab under 1 year after ASCT were excluded.

Here immunoSEQ multiplex PCR was the method, and the copy in TCRdb shows in-frame clones only, minus some. Seen here are 15,000 to 20,000 clones, less than 70% observed once, and the top ten hold less than 9%. Only a few counts were recorded for this clone. Its antigen is still unknown. Time point described: cycle 4 day 1 (C4D1), after 6 weeks of nivolumab. All trial patients relapsed after autologous stem cell transplantation. V gave up 0 bases and J gave up 1 base, with 19 bases separating them. The CDR3 runs 19 residues. Germline V gene sequence: CDR1 MNHNS, CDR2 SASEGT. The sample here was peripheral blood mononuclear cells (PBMCs), taken before the fourth cycle of nivolumab. The V gene is TRBV6-1, the J gene TRBJ1-5; possibly TRBD1 for D (6 bases). The TCR comes from a human donor with classical Hodgkin lymphoma. CDR3 coding DNA: TGTGCCAGCAGTGAAGCGGGGCAGGGGAATTGGCGGAGCAATCAGCCCCAGCATTTT. This codes for CASSEAGQGNWRSNQPQHF.